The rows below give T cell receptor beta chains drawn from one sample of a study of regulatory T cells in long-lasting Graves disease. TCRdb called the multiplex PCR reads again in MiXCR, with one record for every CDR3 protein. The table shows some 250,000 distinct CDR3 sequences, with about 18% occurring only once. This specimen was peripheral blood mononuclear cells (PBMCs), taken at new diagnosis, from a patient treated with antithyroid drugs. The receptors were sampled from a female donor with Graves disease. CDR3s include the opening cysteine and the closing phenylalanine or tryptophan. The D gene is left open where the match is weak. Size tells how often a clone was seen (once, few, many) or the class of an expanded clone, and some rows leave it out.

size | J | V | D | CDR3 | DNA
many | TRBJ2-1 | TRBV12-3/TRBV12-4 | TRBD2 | CASSSSGSNNEQFF | TGTGCCAGCAGTTCTAGCGGGAGTAACAATGAGCAGTTCTTC
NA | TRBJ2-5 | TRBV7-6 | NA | CASSAGGRLIQETQYF | TGTGCCAGCAGCGCGGGTGGACGGCTGATACAAGAGACCCAGTACTTC
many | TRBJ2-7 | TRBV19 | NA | CASSKDGAVSYEQYF | TGTGCCAGTAGTAAGGACGGAGCCGTCTCCTACGAGCAGTACTTC
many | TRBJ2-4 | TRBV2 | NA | CASRPIGAKNIQYF | TGTGCCAGCAGGCCCATTGGAGCCAAAAACATTCAGTACTTC
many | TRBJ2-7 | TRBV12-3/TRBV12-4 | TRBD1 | CASSGTGDEQYF | TGTGCCAGCAGCGGGACAGGGGACGAGCAGTACTTC
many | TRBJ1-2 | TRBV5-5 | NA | CASSQRGETPNGYTF | TGTGCCAGCAGCCAACGGGGGGAGACCCCCAATGGCTACACCTTC
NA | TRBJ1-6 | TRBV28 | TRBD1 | CASSMTGVGSPLHF | TGTGCCAGCAGTATGACAGGGGTCGGTTCACCCCTCCACTTT
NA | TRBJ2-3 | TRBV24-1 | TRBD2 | CATSDVTSGTDTQYF | TGTGCCACCAGTGACGTGACTAGCGGCACAGATACGCAGTATTTT
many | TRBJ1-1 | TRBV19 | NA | CASTGGEESTEAFF | TGTGCCAGTACGGGAGGGGAGGAGAGCACTGAAGCTTTCTTT
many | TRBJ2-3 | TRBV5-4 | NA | CASSSEDGTDTQYF | TGTGCCAGCAGCTCGGAGGACGGAACAGATACGCAGTATTTT
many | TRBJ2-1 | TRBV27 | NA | CASRWGLAYNEQFF | TGTGCCAGCAGATGGGGACTGGCTTACAATGAGCAGTTCTTC
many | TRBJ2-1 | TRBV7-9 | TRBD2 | CASSSAFAGGLNEQFF | TGTGCCAGCTCATCCGCCTTCGCGGGAGGGTTGAATGAGCAGTTCTTC
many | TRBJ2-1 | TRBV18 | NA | CASSPLADPYNEQFF | TGTGCCAGCTCACCACTAGCGGACCCCTACAATGAGCAGTTCTTC
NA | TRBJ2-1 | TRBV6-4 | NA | CASSLPLFYNEQFF | TGTGCCAGCAGCCTTCCCCTTTTCTACAATGAGCAGTTCTTC
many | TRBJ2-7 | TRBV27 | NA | CASRDYSYEQYF | TGTGCCAGCAGGGACTACTCGTACGAGCAGTACTTC
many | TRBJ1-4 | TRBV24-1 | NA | CATSERHGEKLFF | TGTGCCACCAGTGAACGCCACGGTGAAAAACTGTTTTTT
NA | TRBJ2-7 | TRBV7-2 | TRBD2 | CASSLAGPREGEQYF | TGTGCCAGCAGCTTAGCCGGGCCGCGGGAGGGCGAGCAGTACTTC
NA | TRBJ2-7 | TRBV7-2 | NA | CASSLAWSEQYF | TGTGCCAGCAGCTTAGCTTGGAGCGAGCAGTACTTC
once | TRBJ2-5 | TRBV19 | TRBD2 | CASTTTGTSGRALLETQYF | TGTGCCAGCACGACCACCGGGACTAGCGGGAGGGCCCTTTTAGAGACCCAGTACTTC
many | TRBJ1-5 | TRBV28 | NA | CASSPSLPGRNQPQHF | TGTGCCAGCAGCCCGAGCCTTCCGGGGCGGAATCAGCCCCAGCATTTT
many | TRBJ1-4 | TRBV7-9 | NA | CASSFPQGREIEKLFF | TGTGCCAGCAGCTTCCCTCAGGGCAGGGAGATTGAAAAACTGTTTTTT
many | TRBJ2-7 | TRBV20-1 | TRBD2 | CSARPTSGSYEQYF | TGCAGTGCTAGACCTACTAGCGGGAGTTACGAGCAGTACTTC
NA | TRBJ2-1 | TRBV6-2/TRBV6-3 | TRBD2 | CASSTGGTSGFSYNEQFF | TGTGCCAGCAGCACCGGCGGGACTAGCGGATTCTCCTACAATGAGCAGTTCTTC
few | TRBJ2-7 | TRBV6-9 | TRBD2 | CASSYHMGLAGGNEQYF | TGTGCCAGCAGTTACCATATGGGACTAGCGGGAGGAAACGAGCAGTACTTC
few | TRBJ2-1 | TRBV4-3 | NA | CASSQGQRNEQFF | TGCGCCAGCAGCCAAGGTCAACGCAATGAGCAGTTCTTC
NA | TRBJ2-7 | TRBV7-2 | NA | CASSLAPQGKVYF | TGTGCCAGCAGCTTAGCACCACAGGGTAAAGTGTACTTC
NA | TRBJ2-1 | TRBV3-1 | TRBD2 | CASSQTLAGGSNNEQFF | TGTGCCAGCAGCCAGACTTTAGCGGGAGGATCCAACAATGAGCAGTTCTTC
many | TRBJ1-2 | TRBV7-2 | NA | CASSLAYYGYTF | TGTGCCAGCAGCTTAGCTTACTATGGCTACACCTTC
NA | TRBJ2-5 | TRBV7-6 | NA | CASSLDPETQYF | TGTGCCAGCAGCTTAGACCCAGAGACCCAGTACTTC
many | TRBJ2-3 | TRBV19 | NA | CASSPPMGSRRLTDTQYF | TGTGCCAGTAGTCCCCCAATGGGGAGCAGAAGACTCACAGATACGCAGTATTTT
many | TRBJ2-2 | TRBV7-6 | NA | CASSLEKVAGELFF | TGTGCCAGCAGCTTAGAAAAAGTGGCCGGGGAGCTGTTTTTT
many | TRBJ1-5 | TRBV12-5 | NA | CASGLVGRQIHQPQHF | TGTGCTAGTGGTTTGGTAGGGCGGCAGATCCATCAGCCCCAGCATTTT
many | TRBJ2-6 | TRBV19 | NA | CASSMGGVSGANVLTF | TGTGCCAGTAGTATGGGGGGAGTCTCTGGGGCCAACGTCCTGACTTTC
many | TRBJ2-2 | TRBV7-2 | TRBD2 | CASRGLAGTGELFF | TGTGCCAGCAGGGGACTAGCGGGTACCGGGGAGCTGTTTTTT
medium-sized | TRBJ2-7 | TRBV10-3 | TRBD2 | CAISPGTSGVYEQYF | TGTGCCATCAGTCCCGGGACTAGCGGAGTTTACGAGCAGTACTTC
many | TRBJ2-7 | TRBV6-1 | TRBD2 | CASSEGGTVFYEQYF | TGTGCCAGCAGTGAGGGGGGGACGGTTTTTTACGAGCAGTACTTC
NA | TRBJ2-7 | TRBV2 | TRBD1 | CASSDFVGQGAPSSYEQYF | TGTGCCAGCAGTGATTTTGTGGGACAGGGGGCCCCCTCCTCCTACGAGCAGTACTTC
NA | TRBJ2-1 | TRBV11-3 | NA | CAGSSASRGEQFF | TGTGCCGGCAGCTCCGCCAGTAGGGGTGAGCAGTTCTTC
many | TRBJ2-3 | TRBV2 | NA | CASSRNRETDTQYF | TGTGCCAGCAGTCGTAACAGGGAAACAGATACGCAGTATTTT
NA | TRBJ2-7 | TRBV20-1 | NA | CSATGTEQYF | TGCAGTGCTACAGGGACCGAGCAGTACTTC
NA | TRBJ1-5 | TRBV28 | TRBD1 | CASSLGTGIQPQHF | TGTGCCAGCAGTTTAGGGACAGGGATCCAGCCCCAGCATTTT
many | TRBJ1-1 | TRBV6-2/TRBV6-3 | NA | CASSTGTRGEAFF | TGTGCCAGCAGTACCGGGACGCGAGGTGAAGCTTTCTTT
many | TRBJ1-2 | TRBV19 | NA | CASSIMSGANYGYTF | TGTGCCAGTAGTATAATGTCGGGCGCTAACTATGGCTACACCTTC
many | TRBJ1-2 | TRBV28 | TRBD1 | CASSKEGAGGYTF | TGTGCCAGCTCCAAGGAGGGGGCAGGAGGCTACACCTTC
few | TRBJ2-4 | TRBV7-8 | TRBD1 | CASSDRERDIQYF | TGTGCCAGCAGTGACAGGGAAAGGGACATTCAGTACTTC
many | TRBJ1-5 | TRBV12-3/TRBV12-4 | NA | CASSFAGGGGYSNQPQHF | TGTGCCAGCAGTTTCGCAGGCGGCGGTGGTTATAGCAATCAGCCCCAGCATTTT
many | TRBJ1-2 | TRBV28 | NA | CASSTRRAYGYTF | TGTGCCAGCAGCACCCGCAGGGCCTATGGCTACACCTTC
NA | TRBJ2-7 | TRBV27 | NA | CASSPPNLYEQYF | TGTGCCAGCAGTCCCCCAAATCTCTACGAGCAGTACTTC